This T cell receptor (beta chain) was found in a study of shared clonotypes between healthy human individuals. The CDR3 has 14 residues. CDR1 and CDR2 (germline): SGHRS, YFSETQ. V dropped 4 bases and J dropped 5 bases, with 15 bases sitting between them. Assay: immunoSEQ multiplex PCR; the TCRdb copy retains only in-frame clones and omits some. The table lists approximately 2.5 million clones, around 94% of them singletons. This chain connects TRBV5-1 to TRBJ2-5; TRBD2 is a possible D gene (7 bases). The clonotype was recovered from a young man in good health. Sample: naive CD4+ T cells sorted from blood. Subset given: CD45RA+ positively selected. The CDR3 spells CASSKGGGVETQYF. The CDR3 DNA follows: TGCGCCAGCAGCAAAGGGGGGGGAGTTGAGACCCAGTACTTC. The whole variable domain, remainder taken from reference TRBV5-1 and TRBJ2-5, is KAGVTQTPRYLIKTRGQQVTLSCSPISGHRSVSWYQQTPGQGLQFLFEYFSETQRNKGNFPGRFSGRQFSNSRSEMNVSTLELGDSALYLCASSKGGGVETQYFGPGTRLLVL.